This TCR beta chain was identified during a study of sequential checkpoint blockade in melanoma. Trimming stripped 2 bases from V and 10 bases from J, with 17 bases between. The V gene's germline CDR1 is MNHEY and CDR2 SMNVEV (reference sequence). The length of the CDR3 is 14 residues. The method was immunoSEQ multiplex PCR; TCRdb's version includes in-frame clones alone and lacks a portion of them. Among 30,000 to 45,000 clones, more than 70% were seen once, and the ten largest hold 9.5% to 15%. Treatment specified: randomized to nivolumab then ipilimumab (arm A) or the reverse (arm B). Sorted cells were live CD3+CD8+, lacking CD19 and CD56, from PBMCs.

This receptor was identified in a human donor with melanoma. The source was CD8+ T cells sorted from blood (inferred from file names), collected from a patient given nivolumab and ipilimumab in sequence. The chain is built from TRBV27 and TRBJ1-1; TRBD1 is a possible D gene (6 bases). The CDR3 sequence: CASSLGGAGRGAFF. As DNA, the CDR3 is TGTGCCAGCAGTTTAGGGGGGGCGGGAAGGGGAGCTTTCTTT.